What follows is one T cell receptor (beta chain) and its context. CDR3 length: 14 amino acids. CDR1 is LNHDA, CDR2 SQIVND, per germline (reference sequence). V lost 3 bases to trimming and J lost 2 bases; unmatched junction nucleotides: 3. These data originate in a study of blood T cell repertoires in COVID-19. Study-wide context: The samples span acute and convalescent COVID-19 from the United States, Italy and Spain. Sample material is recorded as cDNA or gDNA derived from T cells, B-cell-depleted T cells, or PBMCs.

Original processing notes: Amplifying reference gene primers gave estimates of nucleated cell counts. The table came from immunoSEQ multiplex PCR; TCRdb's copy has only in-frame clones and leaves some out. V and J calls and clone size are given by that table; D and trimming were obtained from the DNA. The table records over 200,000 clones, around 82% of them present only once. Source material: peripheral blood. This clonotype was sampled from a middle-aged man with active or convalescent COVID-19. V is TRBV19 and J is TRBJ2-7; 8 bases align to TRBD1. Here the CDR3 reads CASSIDRGPYEQYF. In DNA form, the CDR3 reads TGTGCCAGTAGTATCGACAGGGGACCCTACGAGCAGTACTTC.